This T cell receptor beta chain was captured in a study of T cell responses to AZD1222 COVID-19 vaccine. CDR1 is SEHNR and CDR2 is FQNEAQ in the germline V gene (reference sequence). Trimming removed 2 bases at V and 6 bases at J, with 10 bases between. This CDR3 has 14 residues. The method was immunoSEQ multiplex PCR; TCRdb's version includes in-frame clones alone and lacks a portion of them. The profile shows around 100,000 clones, 87% of them singletons. This chain links TRBV7-9 with TRBJ2-2, with D uncertain. This sequence originates from an adult in good health. Material: peripheral blood, obtained on day 0 of MenACWY control vaccination. In nucleotides, the CDR3 is TGTGCCAGCAGCTTATTGGCCGGGTCCGGGGAGCTGTTTTTT. Translating it yields CASSLLAGSGELFF. The whole variable domain, filled in from reference TRBV7-9 and TRBJ2-2, reads DTGVSQNPRHKITKRGQNVTFRCDPISEHNRLYWYRQTLGQGPEFLTYFQNEAQLEKSRLLSDRFSAERPKGSFSTLEIQRTEQGDSAMYLCASSLLAGSGELFFGEGSRLTVL.